This entry lists 23 T cell receptor beta chains sequenced from one sample in a study of blood T cell repertoires in COVID-19. Sequencing used immunoSEQ multiplex PCR; TCRdb keeps in-frame clones, though not all of them. The table includes approximately 82,000 clones, 85% detected once. The sample consisted of peripheral blood. The source of these receptors is an older woman with active or convalescent COVID-19.

This clone was observed at least ten times. The chain is built from TRBV5-1 and TRBJ2-7; 9 bases fit TRBD1. This CDR3 is 15 amino acids long. The V gene end was trimmed by 4 bases and the J gene end by 7 bases; junction bases not matched to a gene: 12. Germline V gene data show CDR1 as SGHRS and CDR2 as YFSETQ. CDR3 nucleotides: TGCGCCAGCAGCCAGGTCGTGGGACAGGGTGGGGAGCAGTACTTC. Translating it yields CASSQVVGQGGEQYF.

The chain has TRBV18 and TRBJ1-2, with TRBD1 matching over 11 bases. The V gene end was trimmed by 6 bases and the J gene end by 6 bases; junction bases not matched to a gene: 9. The CDR3 runs 15 residues. Germline assignment: CDR1 KGHSH and CDR2 LQKENI. CDR3 region: CASSLGQGGQNGYTF. In DNA form, the CDR3 reads TGTGCCAGCTCGCTGGGACAGGGGGGCCAGAATGGCTACACCTTC.

J is TRBJ2-7 and V is TRBV18, with 13 bases that match TRBD2. V was pared by 5 bases and J by 2 bases, with 3 bases of the junction left unmatched. The V gene's germline CDR1 is KGHSH and CDR2 LQKENI. The CDR3 sequence is 15 residues long. CDR3 sequence: CASSTTSGGAYEQYF. The CDR3 bases are TGTGCCAGCTCAACCACTAGCGGGGGGGCCTACGAGCAGTACTTC.

DNA for the CDR3: TGCAGCGACGGGACAGTTTACGAGACCCAGTACTTC. Translating it yields CSDGTVYETQYF. This chain links TRBV29-1 with TRBJ2-5; 7 bases fit TRBD1. The CDR3 loop spans 12 amino acids. J lost 5 bases, V lost 7 bases, and 7 bases had no gene match. Per the germline V gene, CDR1 is SQVTM and CDR2 is ANQGSEA.

The chain links TRBV14 to TRBJ1-2; TRBD1 matches 7 bases. Germline CDR1 SGHDN, CDR2 FVKESK. The V gene end was trimmed by 2 bases and the J gene end by 5 bases; junction bases not matched to a gene: 5. The CDR3 totals 14 residues. CDR3 loop: CASSQSQQGYGYTF. The CDR3 DNA reads TGTGCCAGCAGCCAAAGTCAACAGGGGTATGGCTACACCTTC.

This sequence joins TRBV2 and TRBJ2-7; 7 bases fit TRBD1. This CDR3 region has 14 residues. Losses at the gene ends were 7 bases for V and 5 bases for J; bases not matched to a gene: 11. CDR1 and CDR2 from the germline V gene are SNHLY and FYNNEI. This CDR3 is CASKPPWDSDEQYF. CDR3 coding DNA: TGTGCCAGCAAGCCCCCCTGGGACAGCGACGAGCAGTACTTC.

The chain links TRBV12-3 or TRBV12-4 to TRBJ1-5; a weak D match, TRBD1 (5 bases). With 5 bases removed from V and 3 bases from J, the gap between germline ends came to 8 bases. The CDR3 has 13 residues. CDR3 loop: CASSQGYNQPQHF. The CDR3 coding sequence is TGTGCCAGCAGTCAGGGTTACAATCAGCCCCAGCATTTT.

The genes are TRBV2 and TRBJ2-7; 8 bases align to TRBD1. The length of the CDR3 is 13 residues. From germline, CDR1 is SNHLY and CDR2 FYNNEI. V lost 8 bases and J lost 0; bases outside the gene matches: 3. The CDR3 loop is CASGQGFSYEQYF. The CDR3 bases are TGTGCCAGCGGACAGGGTTTCTCCTACGAGCAGTACTTC.

The CDR3 DNA is TGCGCCAGCAGCCAAGTACAGGGTCCCGTGGCTGAAGCTTTCTTT. This codes for CASSQVQGPVAEAFF. The chain recombines TRBV4-1 with TRBJ1-1; the D gene is possibly TRBD1 (6 bases). Trimming shortened V by 1 base and J by 6 bases, and 15 bases separated the two germline ends. Germline CDR1 and CDR2: MGHRA and YSYEKL. The CDR3 is 15 amino acids.

J is TRBJ2-7 and V is TRBV5-6; 8 bases match TRBD1. Germline assignment: CDR1 SGHDT and CDR2 YYEEEE. J was trimmed by 4 bases and V by 5 bases; bases with no gene match: 11. CDR3 length: 15 amino acids. The chain's CDR3 is CASSPLLGQGYEQYF. The CDR3 DNA sequence: TGTGCCAGCAGTCCTCTTTTAGGACAGGGATACGAGCAGTACTTC. Full variable domain (rest looked up from reference TRBV5-6 and TRBJ2-7): DAGVTQSPTHLIKTRGQQVTLRCSPKSGHDTVSWYQQALGQGPQFIFQYYEEEERQRGNFPDRFSGHQFPNYSSELNVNALLLGDSALYLCASSPLLGQGYEQYFGPGTRLTVT.

The J gene is TRBJ2-3, the V gene TRBV6-5; TRBD2 is a possible D gene (5 bases). CDR3 length: 15 residues. From germline, CDR1 is MNHEY and CDR2 SVGAGI. V was shortened by 2 bases and J by 5 bases, with 14 bases between the two germline ends. This CDR3 reads CASSYRGSAGDTQYF. CDR3 nucleotides: TGTGCCAGCAGTTACCGGGGTTCAGCCGGAGATACGCAGTATTTT.

V and J are TRBV10-2 and TRBJ1-2; a weak D match, TRBD1 (5 bases). The CDR3 runs 15 residues. CDR1 is WSHSY and CDR2 is SAAADI in the germline V gene. Deletions cut 0 bases from V and 8 bases from J, with 16 bases between. This CDR3 reads CASSESIAGLIGYTF. The CDR3 nucleotides read TGCGCCAGCAGTGAGTCGATAGCAGGGTTGATAGGCTACACCTTC.

This clone was counted between two and nine times. This chain joins TRBV6-2 or TRBV6-3 and TRBJ2-7; no definite D call. In germline, CDR1 is MNHEY, CDR2 SVGEGT. This CDR3 has 13 residues. Trimming removed 2 bases from V and 2 bases from J, with 7 bases in between. CDR3 DNA sequence: TGTGCCAGCAGTTACGGAGAGACCTACGAGCAGTACTTC. It is translated as CASSYGETYEQYF.

This clone appeared a few times. This rearrangement joins TRBV7-6 to TRBJ1-3; TRBD1 agrees at 7 bases. V gave up 5 bases and J gave up 3 bases; unmatched junction bases: 7. CDR1 is SGHVS and CDR2 is FNYEAQ in the germline V gene. The CDR3 consists of 15 residues. This CDR3 reads CASSARGLGGNTIYF. The CDR3 DNA reads TGTGCCAGCAGCGCGAGGGGGCTGGGTGGAAACACCATATATTTT.

The CDR3 loop reads CASSPPGMEIYEQYF. The CDR3 DNA is TGCGCCAGCAGCCCCCCCGGGATGGAAATCTACGAGCAGTACTTC. The chain joins TRBV4-1 to TRBJ2-7; D is perhaps TRBD2 (5 bases). This CDR3 contains 15 residues. V dropped 4 bases and J dropped 3 bases, with 16 bases sitting between them. The germline V gene encodes CDR1 MGHRA and CDR2 YSYEKL.

The chain recombines TRBV6-6 with TRBJ1-6; no firm D call. The V and J ends lost 1 base and 7 bases respectively, with 14 bases between them. Germline V lookup: CDR1 MNHNY, CDR2 SVGAGI (reference sequence). The CDR3 spans 16 residues. Written as DNA, the CDR3 is TGTGCCAGCAGTTACTTGGCCGCCGAGGCAAATTCACCCCTCCACTTT. Amino acid sequence: CASSYLAAEANSPLHF.

This chain joins TRBV11-1 and TRBJ2-5, with D uncertain. V was cut by 3 bases and J by 5 bases, with 10 bases left in between. The CDR3 has 13 amino acids. CDR1 is SGHAT and CDR2 is FQDESV in the germline V gene (reference sequence). This CDR3 reads CASSFVTGETQYF. The CDR3 DNA follows: TGTGCCAGCAGCTTTGTGACTGGGGAGACCCAGTACTTC.

The chain recombines TRBV7-9 with TRBJ2-7; perhaps TRBD1 as D (6 bases). V lost 5 bases to trimming and J lost 3 bases, with 14 bases between them. The CDR3 consists of 14 residues. CDR1 and CDR2 from the germline V gene are SEHNR and FQNEAQ (reference sequence). CDR3 sequence reads: CASSDSVQGYEQYF. The CDR3 coding sequence is TGTGCCAGCAGCGATAGCGTACAGGGCTACGAGCAGTACTTC. Based on the CDR3 plus reference TRBV7-9 and TRBJ2-7, the full variable domain is DTGVSQNPRHKITKRGQNVTFRCDPISEHNRLYWYRQTLGQGPEFLTYFQNEAQLEKSRLLSDRFSAERPKGSFSTLEIQRTEQGDSAMYLCASSDSVQGYEQYFGPGTRLTVT.

Only a few counts were recorded for this clone. The chain has TRBV10-3 and TRBJ2-1; TRBD2 matches 9 bases. CDR3 length equals 15 residues. CDR1 and CDR2 (germline): ENHRY, SYGVKD. J was trimmed by 6 bases and V by 4 bases; bases with no gene match: 7. In DNA, the CDR3 is TGTGCCATCAGTGGCCATAGCGGGGGTATCAATGAGCAGTTCTTC. This sequence encodes CAISGHSGGINEQFF.

This clone appeared a few times. The chain is built from TRBV7-7 and TRBJ2-2; 10 bases are a match to TRBD1. Germline values: CDR1 SSHAT, CDR2 FNYEAQ (reference sequence). This CDR3 is built from 15 residues. The ends lost 3 bases at V and 6 bases at J; junction bases unmatched: 4. The CDR3 is CASSLGTGVPGELFF. Written as DNA, the CDR3 is TGTGCCAGCAGCTTGGGGACAGGGGTCCCCGGGGAGCTGTTTTTT. The whole variable domain, filled in from reference TRBV7-7 and TRBJ2-2, reads GAGVSQSPRYKVTKRGQDVTLRCDPISSHATLYWYQQALGQGPEFLTYFNYEAQPDKSGLPSDRFSAERPEGSISTLTIQRTEQRDSAMYRCASSLGTGVPGELFFGEGSRLTVL.

The rearrangement joins TRBV4-2 to TRBJ2-1; TRBD2 might be the D (6 bases). V shed 0 bases and J shed 10 bases, with 13 bases lying between them. CDR1 is LGHNA, CDR2 YNFKEQ, per germline. The CDR3 loop spans 14 amino acids. In DNA form, the CDR3 reads TGTGCCAGCAGCCAAGAGACAGCGGGTCCGGAGCAGTTCTTC. As protein: CASSQETAGPEQFF.

The chain recombines TRBV11-2 with TRBJ1-6; tentatively, D is TRBD1 (6 bases). CDR1 and CDR2 (germline): SGHAT, FQNNGV. This CDR3 is 14 amino acids long. V lost 5 bases and J lost 10, with 15 bases in between. The CDR3 reads CASSVTGYRSPLHF. In nucleotides, the CDR3 is TGTGCCAGCAGCGTAACAGGGTACCGGTCACCCCTCCACTTT.

The chain links TRBV5-6 to TRBJ1-2; 7 nucleotides line up with TRBD1. The CDR3 runs 15 residues. CDR1 is SGHDT, CDR2 YYEEEE, per germline. The V gene end was trimmed by 4 bases and the J gene end by 7 bases; junction bases not matched to a gene: 13. The CDR3 loop is CASSHTGVGRGGYTF. The CDR3 coding sequence is TGTGCCAGCAGCCACACAGGGGTGGGGAGAGGTGGCTACACCTTC.